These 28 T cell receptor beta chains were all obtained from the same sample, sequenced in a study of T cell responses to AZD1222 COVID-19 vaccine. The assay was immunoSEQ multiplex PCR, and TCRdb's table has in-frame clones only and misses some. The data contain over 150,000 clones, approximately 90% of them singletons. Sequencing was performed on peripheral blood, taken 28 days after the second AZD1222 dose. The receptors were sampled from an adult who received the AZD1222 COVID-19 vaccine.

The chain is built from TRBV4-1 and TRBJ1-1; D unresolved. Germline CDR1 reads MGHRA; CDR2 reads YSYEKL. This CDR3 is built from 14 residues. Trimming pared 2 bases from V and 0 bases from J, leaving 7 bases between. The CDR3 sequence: CASSQREMNTEAFF. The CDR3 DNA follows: TGCGCCAGCAGCCAACGGGAAATGAACACTGAAGCTTTCTTT.

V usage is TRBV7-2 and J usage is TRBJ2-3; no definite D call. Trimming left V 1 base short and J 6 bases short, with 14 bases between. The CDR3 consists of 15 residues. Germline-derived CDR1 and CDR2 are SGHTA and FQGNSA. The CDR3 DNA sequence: TGTGCCAGCAGCTTAGTTGGCTCTTTCGTTGATACGCAGTATTTT. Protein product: CASSLVGSFVDTQYF.

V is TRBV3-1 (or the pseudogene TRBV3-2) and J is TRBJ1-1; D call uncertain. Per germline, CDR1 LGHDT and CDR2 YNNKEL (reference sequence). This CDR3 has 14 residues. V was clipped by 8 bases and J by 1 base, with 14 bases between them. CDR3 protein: CASQPGRQNTEAFF. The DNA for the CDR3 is TGTGCCAGCCAACCCGGACGGCAGAACACTGAAGCTTTCTTT.

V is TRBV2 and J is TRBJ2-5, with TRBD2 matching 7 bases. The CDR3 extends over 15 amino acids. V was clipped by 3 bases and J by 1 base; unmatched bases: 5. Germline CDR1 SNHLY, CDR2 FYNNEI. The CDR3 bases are TGTGCCAGCAGTGAGCGACTAGCCTCCCAAGAGACCCAGTACTTC. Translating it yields CASSERLASQETQYF.

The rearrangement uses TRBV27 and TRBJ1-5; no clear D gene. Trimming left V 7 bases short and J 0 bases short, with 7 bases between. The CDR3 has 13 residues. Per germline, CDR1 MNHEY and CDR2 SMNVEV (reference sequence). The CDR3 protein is CASKDGSNQPQHF. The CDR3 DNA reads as TGTGCCAGCAAAGACGGTAGCAATCAGCCCCAGCATTTT.

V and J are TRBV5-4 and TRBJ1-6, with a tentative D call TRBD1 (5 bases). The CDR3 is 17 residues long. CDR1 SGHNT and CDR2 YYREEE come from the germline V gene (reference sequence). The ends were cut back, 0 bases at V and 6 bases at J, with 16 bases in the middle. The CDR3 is CASSLARRGVSNSPLHF. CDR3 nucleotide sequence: TGTGCCAGCAGCTTGGCCCGGAGGGGTGTAAGTAATTCACCCCTCCACTTT. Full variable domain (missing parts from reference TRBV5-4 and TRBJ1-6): ETGVTQSPTHLIKTRGQQVTLRCSSQSGHNTVSWYQQALGQGPQFIFQYYREEENGRGNFPPRFSGLQFPNYSSELNVNALELDDSALYLCASSLARRGVSNSPLHFGNGTRLTVT.

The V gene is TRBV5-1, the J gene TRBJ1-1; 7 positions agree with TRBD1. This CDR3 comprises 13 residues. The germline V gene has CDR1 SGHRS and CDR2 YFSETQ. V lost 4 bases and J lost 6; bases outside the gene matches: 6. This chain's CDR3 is CASSVTGRSEAFF. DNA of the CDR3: TGCGCCAGCAGCGTGACAGGGCGGTCTGAAGCTTTCTTT.

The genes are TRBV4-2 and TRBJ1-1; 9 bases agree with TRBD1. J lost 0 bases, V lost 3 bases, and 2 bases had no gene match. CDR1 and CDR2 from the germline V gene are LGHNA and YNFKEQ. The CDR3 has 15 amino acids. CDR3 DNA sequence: TGTGCCAGCAGCCACGGACAGGGGTTGAACACTGAAGCTTTCTTT. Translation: CASSHGQGLNTEAFF.

The CDR3 DNA follows: TGCGCCAGCAGCCAAGGGGTCAGGAGGGAAGCTAACTATGGCTACACCTTC. This translates into CASSQGVRREANYGYTF. The rearrangement uses TRBV4-1 and TRBJ1-2; D is unclear. This CDR3 has 17 amino acids. Per germline, CDR1 MGHRA and CDR2 YSYEKL. Trimming pared 1 base from V and 0 bases from J, leaving 15 bases between.

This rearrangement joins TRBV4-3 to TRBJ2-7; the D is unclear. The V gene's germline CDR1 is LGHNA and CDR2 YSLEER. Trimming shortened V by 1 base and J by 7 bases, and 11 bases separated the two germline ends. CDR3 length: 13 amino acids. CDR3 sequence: CASSQVLAQEQYF. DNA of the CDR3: TGCGCCAGCAGCCAAGTTTTGGCGCAAGAGCAGTACTTC.

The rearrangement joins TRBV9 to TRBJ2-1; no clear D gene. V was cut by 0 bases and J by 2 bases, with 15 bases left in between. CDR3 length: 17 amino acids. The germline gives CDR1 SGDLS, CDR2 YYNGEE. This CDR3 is CASSVGALKGTYNEQFF. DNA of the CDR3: TGTGCCAGCAGCGTAGGGGCCCTCAAAGGTACCTACAATGAGCAGTTCTTC.

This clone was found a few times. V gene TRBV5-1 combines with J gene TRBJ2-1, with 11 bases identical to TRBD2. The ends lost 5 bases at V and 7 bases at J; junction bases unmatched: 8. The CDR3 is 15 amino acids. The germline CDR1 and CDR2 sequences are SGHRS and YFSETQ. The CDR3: CASRLLAGDWNEQFF. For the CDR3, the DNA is TGCGCCAGCAGGTTACTAGCGGGGGACTGGAATGAGCAGTTCTTC.

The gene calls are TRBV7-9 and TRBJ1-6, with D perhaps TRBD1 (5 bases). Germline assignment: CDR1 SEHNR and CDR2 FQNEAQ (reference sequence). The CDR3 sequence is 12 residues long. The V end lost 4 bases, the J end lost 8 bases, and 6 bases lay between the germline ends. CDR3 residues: CASSSRDSPLHF. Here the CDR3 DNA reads TGTGCCAGCAGCTCCAGGGATTCACCCCTCCACTTT.

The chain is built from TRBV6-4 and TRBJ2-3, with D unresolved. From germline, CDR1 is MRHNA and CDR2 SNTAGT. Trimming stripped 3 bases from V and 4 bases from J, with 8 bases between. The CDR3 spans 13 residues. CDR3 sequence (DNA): TGTGCCAGCAGTGAAGGGATTGCAGATACGCAGTATTTT. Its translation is CASSEGIADTQYF.

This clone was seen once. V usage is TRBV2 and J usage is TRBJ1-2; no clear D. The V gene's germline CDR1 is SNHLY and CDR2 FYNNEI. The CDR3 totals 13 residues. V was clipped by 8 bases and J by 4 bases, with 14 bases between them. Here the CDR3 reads CASVLSSSYGYTF. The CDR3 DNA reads TGTGCCAGCGTACTATCCTCAAGCTATGGCTACACCTTC.

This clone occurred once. DNA of the CDR3: TGTGCCAGCACCCGGGGGGGGTACATGGGGACTGAAGCTTTCTTT. Protein: CASTRGGYMGTEAFF. The rearrangement joins TRBV2 to TRBJ1-1; D perhaps matches TRBD1 (5 bases). Trimming cost V 7 bases and J 5 bases, with 20 bases left between them. The germline V gene encodes CDR1 SNHLY and CDR2 FYNNEI. The CDR3 length is 15 residues. The whole variable domain, remainder taken from reference TRBV2 and TRBJ1-1, is EPEVTQTPSHQVTQMGQEVILRCVPISNHLYFYWYRQILGQKVEFLVSFYNNEISEKSEIFDDQFSVERPDGSNFTLKIRSTKLEDSAMYFCASTRGGYMGTEAFFGQGTRLTVV.

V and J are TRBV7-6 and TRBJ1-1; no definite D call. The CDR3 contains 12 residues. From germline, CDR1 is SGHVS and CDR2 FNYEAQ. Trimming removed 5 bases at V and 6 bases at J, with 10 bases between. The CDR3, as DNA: TGTGCCAGCAGCCCGGGGATCGCTGAAGCTTTCTTT. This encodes CASSPGIAEAFF.

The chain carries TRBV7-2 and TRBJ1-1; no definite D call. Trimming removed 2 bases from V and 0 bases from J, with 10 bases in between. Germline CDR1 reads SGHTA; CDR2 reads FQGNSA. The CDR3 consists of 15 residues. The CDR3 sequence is CASSLRGLMNTEAFF. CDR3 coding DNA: TGTGCCAGCAGCTTACGGGGATTGATGAACACTGAAGCTTTCTTT.

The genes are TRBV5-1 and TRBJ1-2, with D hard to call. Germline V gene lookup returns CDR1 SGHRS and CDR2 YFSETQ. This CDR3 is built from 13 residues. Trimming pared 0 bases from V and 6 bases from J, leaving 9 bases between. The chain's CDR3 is CASSLVGTDGYTF. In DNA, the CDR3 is TGCGCCAGCAGCTTGGTTGGAACAGATGGCTACACCTTC.

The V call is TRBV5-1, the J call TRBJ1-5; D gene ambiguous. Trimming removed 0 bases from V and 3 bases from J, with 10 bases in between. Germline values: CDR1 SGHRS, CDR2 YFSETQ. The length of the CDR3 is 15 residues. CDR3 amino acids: CASSLDGPPNQPQHF. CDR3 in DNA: TGCGCCAGCAGCTTGGACGGACCCCCCAATCAGCCCCAGCATTTT.

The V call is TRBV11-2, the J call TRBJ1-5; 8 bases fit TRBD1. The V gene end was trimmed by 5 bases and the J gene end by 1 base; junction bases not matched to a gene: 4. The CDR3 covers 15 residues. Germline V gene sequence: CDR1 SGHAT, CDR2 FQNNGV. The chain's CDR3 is CASSPGQGSNQPQHF. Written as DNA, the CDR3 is TGTGCCAGCAGCCCAGGACAGGGAAGCAATCAGCCCCAGCATTTT.

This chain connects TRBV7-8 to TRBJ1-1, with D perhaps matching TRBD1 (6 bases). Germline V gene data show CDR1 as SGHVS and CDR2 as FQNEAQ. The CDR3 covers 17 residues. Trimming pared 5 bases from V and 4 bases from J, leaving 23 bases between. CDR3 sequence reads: CASSPSSLQGSGTEAFF. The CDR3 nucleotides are TGTGCCAGCAGCCCATCAAGCTTGCAGGGGTCGGGCACTGAAGCTTTCTTT.

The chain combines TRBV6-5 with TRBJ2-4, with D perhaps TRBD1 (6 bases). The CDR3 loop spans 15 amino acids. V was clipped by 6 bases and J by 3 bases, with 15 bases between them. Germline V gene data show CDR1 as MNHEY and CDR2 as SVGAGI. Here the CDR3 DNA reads TGTGCCAGCAGATCTACAGGGTCCGGCAAAAACATTCAGTACTTC. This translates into CASRSTGSGKNIQYF.

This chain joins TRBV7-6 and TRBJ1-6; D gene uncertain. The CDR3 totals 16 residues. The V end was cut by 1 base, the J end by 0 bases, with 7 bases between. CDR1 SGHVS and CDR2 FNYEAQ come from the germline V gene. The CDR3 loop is CASSLDPSSYNSPLHF. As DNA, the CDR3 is TGTGCCAGCAGCTTAGACCCTAGCTCCTATAATTCACCCCTCCACTTT.

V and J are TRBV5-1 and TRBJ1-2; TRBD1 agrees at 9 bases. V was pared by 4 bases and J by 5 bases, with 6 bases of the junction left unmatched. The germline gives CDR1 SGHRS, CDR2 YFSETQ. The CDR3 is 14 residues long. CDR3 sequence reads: CASSIGTGYYGYTF. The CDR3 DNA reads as TGCGCCAGCAGCATCGGGACAGGGTATTATGGCTACACCTTC.

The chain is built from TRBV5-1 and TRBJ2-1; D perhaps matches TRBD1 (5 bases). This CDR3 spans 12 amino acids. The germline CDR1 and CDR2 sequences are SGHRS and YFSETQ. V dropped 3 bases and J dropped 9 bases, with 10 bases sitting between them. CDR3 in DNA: TGCGCCAGCAGCTCGCAGGGTTCTGAGCAGTTCTTC. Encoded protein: CASSSQGSEQFF.

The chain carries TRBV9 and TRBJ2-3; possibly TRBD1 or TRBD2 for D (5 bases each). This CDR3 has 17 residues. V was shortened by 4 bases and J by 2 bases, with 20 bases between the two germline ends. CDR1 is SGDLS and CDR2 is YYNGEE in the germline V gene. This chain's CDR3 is CASSWDPLRGDTDTQYF. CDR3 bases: TGTGCCAGCAGCTGGGACCCCCTACGCGGAGACACAGATACGCAGTATTTT.

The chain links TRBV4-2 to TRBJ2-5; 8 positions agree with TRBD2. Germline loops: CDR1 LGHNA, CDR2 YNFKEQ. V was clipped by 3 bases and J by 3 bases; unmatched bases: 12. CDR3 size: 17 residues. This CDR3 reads CASSHPSETSAEETQYF. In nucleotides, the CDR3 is TGTGCCAGCAGCCACCCCTCCGAGACTAGCGCCGAAGAGACCCAGTACTTC.